There are many counts of the clone carrying this T cell receptor beta chain. What it recognizes is unknown. The data were obtained in a study of response to subunit inactivated influenza vaccine. Regarding the study as a whole: Few new T cells, the authors suggested, are recruited by each seasonal influenza vaccination.

MiXCR, run by TCRdb on the RT-PCR reads, gives a single entry per CDR3 protein. The table records 450,000 to 700,000 distinct CDR3 sequences, 13% to 15% of them present only once. CDR1 SGHTA and CDR2 FQGNSA come from the germline V gene. Trimming cost V 1 base and J 0 bases; bases outside gene matches: 5. CDR3 length: 16 residues. Here the sequenced sample was PBMCs from blood, taken 12 days after vaccination. This receptor was obtained from a man between 50 and 59 years old who received an inactivated influenza vaccine. The chain links TRBV7-2 to TRBJ2-5; 7 nucleotides align to TRBD1. The CDR3 is CASSLVDRAYQETQYF. Here the CDR3 DNA reads TGTGCCAGCAGCTTAGTAGACAGGGCGTACCAAGAGACCCAGTACTTC.